In its sample, the clone carrying this T cell receptor beta chain was seen once. Its cognate antigen is unknown. The source of the sample is a study of blood T cells in healthy people across ages. Notes on the study in general: A greater number of naive CD4+ cells and higher diversity distinguished long-lived donors from aged donors.

Then a second PCR, running roughly 7 to 11 cycles, was carried out with a sample-barcoded 5' primer and a J-beta primer mix. MiXCR, applied by TCRdb to the 5' RACE reads, yields one record per CDR3 protein. The sample yields about 680,000 distinct CDR3 sequences, about 52% seen once. CDR3 length equals 16 residues. CDR1 and CDR2 from the germline V gene are SGHVS and FQNEAQ. With 5 bases clipped from V and 0 bases from J, the junction kept 9 bases outside the gene matches. The clonotype originates from a woman aged 55-70 years in good health. The chain combines TRBV7-8 with TRBJ1-2; 7 nucleotides align to TRBD1. Sequences were obtained from blood. The DNA for the CDR3 is TGTGCCAGCAGCCCTCACCGGGACAGCGCTAACTATGGCTACACCTTC. Its protein is CASSPHRDSANYGYTF.